This T cell receptor beta chain was sequenced in a study of blood T cell repertoires in COVID-19. Study-wide background: The origin of the acute and convalescent COVID-19 samples was the United States, Italy and Spain. The cDNA or gDNA used as material had been derived from T cells, B-cell-depleted T cells, or PBMCs.

As handled by the study authors: Reference gene primer amplification gave estimated nucleated cell counts. Clones were sequenced by immunoSEQ multiplex PCR, and TCRdb holds only the in-frame ones, with some missing. V and J calls and clone size are those listed in that table; D and trimming were worked out from the DNA. The sample has around 130,000 clones, more than 75% seen once. The germline V gene encodes CDR1 SNHLY and CDR2 FYNNEI. The CDR3 consists of 12 residues. Deletions cut 3 bases from V and 4 bases from J, with 7 bases between. This clonotype was sampled from a woman between 45 and 65 years old who had recovered from COVID-19. The chain carries TRBV2 and TRBJ2-7, with a weak D call TRBD2 (5 bases). Sequenced: peripheral blood. CDR3 sequence: CASSDGRYEQYF. CDR3 DNA: TGTGCCAGCAGTGATGGGAGATACGAGCAGTACTTC.